Below, 8 T cell receptor beta chains from the same sample are listed, as sequenced in a study of T cell responses to AZD1222 COVID-19 vaccine. Sequenced by immunoSEQ multiplex PCR; TCRdb stores in-frame clones only, minus some. This table has 100,000 to 150,000 clones, over 75% appearing once. Sequencing used peripheral blood, obtained on day 0 of AZD1222 vaccination. The source of these receptors is an adult in good health.

This clone was recorded once. V and J are TRBV13 and TRBJ1-2, with D hard to call. Looked up from germline, CDR1 is PRHDT and CDR2 is FYEKMQ (reference sequence). V was trimmed by 5 bases and J by 4 bases, leaving 17 bases between them. The CDR3 extends over 15 amino acids. As DNA, the CDR3 is TGTGCCAGCAGCGGATTTGACACGGGAAGCTATGGCTACACCTTC. Translated, it gives CASSGFDTGSYGYTF.

The genes are TRBV27 and TRBJ2-7, with 7 bases identical to TRBD1. J lost 3 bases, V lost 2 bases, and 4 bases had no gene match. This CDR3 region has 14 residues. CDR1 is MNHEY and CDR2 is SMNVEV in the germline V gene (reference sequence). CDR3 residues: CASSLRDRDYEQYF. DNA of the CDR3: TGTGCCAGCAGTTTACGGGACAGAGACTACGAGCAGTACTTC.

The gene calls are TRBV6-2 or TRBV6-3 and TRBJ1-5; D is ambiguous. V dropped 3 bases and J dropped 9 bases, with 15 bases sitting between them. The germline CDR1 and CDR2 sequences are MNHEY and SVGEGT. The CDR3 spans 14 residues. CDR3 sequence (DNA): TGTGCCAGCAGTTATGATCAGGTCATGAGGCCCCAGCATTTT. Amino acids: CASSYDQVMRPQHF.

The chain employs TRBV6-5 and TRBJ1-2; TRBD1 aligns across 9 bases. Germline-derived CDR1 and CDR2 are MNHEY and SVGAGI. With V trimmed by 8 bases and J by 7 bases, 11 bases remained unmatched. The CDR3 has 14 residues. The DNA of the CDR3 is TGTGCCAGCTCGGCGGGGACAGGGATTCGTGGCTACACCTTC. Translated, it gives CASSAGTGIRGYTF.

This clone appeared a few times. This chain joins TRBV2 and TRBJ2-5; D possibly corresponds to TRBD1 (6 bases). CDR1 is SNHLY, CDR2 FYNNEI, per germline. CDR3 length: 17 residues. V was pared by 4 bases and J by 1 base, with 19 bases between. The CDR3 here is CASSAPDSGQFQETQYF. In nucleotides, the CDR3 is TGTGCCAGCAGTGCCCCAGACTCAGGACAGTTCCAAGAGACCCAGTACTTC.

V gene TRBV19 combines with J gene TRBJ1-2; D perhaps matches TRBD1 (6 bases). Deletions cut 0 bases from V and 6 bases from J, with 14 bases between. This CDR3 spans 15 amino acids. CDR1 LNHDA and CDR2 SQIVND come from the germline V gene (reference sequence). The CDR3 DNA reads TGTGCCAGTAGTATAGATGGGGGCACGGCCCATGGCTACACCTTC. Protein product: CASSIDGGTAHGYTF.

The chain joins TRBV25-1 to TRBJ2-3; D is tentatively TRBD1 or TRBD2 (5 bases each). The V gene lost 4 bases and the J gene lost 5 bases, with 10 bases spanning the gap. The germline V gene encodes CDR1 MGHDK and CDR2 SYGVNS. This CDR3 comprises 13 residues. This chain's CDR3 is CASSVGVGDTQYF. The DNA of the CDR3 is TGTGCCAGCAGTGTGGGGGTTGGAGATACGCAGTATTTT.

The chain uses TRBV30 and TRBJ1-2; tentative D call: TRBD1 (6 bases). CDR1 is GTSNPN, CDR2 SVGIG, per germline (reference sequence). The CDR3 length is 11 residues. The V and J ends lost 1 base and 8 bases respectively, with 8 bases between them. CDR3 in amino acids: CAWSAGVGYTF. In DNA, the CDR3 is TGTGCCTGGAGTGCAGGGGTAGGCTACACCTTC.